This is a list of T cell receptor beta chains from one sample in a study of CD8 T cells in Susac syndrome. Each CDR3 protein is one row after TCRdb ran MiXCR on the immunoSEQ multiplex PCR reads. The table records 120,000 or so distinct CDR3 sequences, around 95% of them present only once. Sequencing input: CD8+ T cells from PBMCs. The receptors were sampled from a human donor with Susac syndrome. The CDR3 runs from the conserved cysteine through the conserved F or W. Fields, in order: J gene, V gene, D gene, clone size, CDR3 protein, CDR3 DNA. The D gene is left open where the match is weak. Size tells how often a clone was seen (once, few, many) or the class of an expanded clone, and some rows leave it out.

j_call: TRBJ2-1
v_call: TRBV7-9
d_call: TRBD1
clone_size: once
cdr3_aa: CASSGGTGASYNEQFF
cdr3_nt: TGTGCCAGCAGTGGGGGGACAGGGGCTTCCTACAATGAGCAGTTCTTC

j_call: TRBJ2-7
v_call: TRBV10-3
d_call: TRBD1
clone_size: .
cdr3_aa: CAISEPGQNYEQYF
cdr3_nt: TGTGCCATCAGTGAACCGGGACAGAACTACGAGCAGTACTTC

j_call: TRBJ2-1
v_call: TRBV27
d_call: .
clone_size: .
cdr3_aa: CASSLGPAAGQFF
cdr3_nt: TGTGCCAGCAGCCTGGGACCCGCCGCGGGGCAGTTCTTC

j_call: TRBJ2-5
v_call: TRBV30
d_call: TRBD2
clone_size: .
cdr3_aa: CAWSFGGVDQETQYF
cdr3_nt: TGTGCCTGGAGTTTCGGGGGGGTCGACCAAGAGACCCAGTACTTC

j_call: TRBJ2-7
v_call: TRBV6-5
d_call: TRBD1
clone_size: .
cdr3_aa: CASSHGQEVYEQYF
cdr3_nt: TGTGCCAGCAGCCACGGACAGGAGGTATACGAGCAGTACTTC

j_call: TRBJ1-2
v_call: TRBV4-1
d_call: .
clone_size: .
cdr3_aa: CASSQDRGRALYGYTF
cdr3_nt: TGCGCCAGCAGCCAAGATCGCGGCAGAGCGCTCTATGGCTACACCTTC

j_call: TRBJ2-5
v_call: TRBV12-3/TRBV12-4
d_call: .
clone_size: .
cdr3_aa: CASKTDPQETQYF
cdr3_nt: TGTGCCAGCAAGACGGACCCCCAAGAGACCCAGTACTTC

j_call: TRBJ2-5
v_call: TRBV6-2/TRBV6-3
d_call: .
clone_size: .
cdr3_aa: CASRSDIQETQYF
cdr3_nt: TGTGCCAGCAGATCGGACATTCAAGAGACCCAGTACTTC

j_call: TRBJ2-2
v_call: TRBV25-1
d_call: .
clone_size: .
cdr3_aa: CASSGDYTGELFF
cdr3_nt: TGTGCCAGCAGTGGTGATTACACCGGGGAGCTGTTTTTT

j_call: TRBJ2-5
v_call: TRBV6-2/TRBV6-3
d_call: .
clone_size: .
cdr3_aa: CASSPLQGPRPQYF
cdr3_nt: TGTGCCAGCAGCCCCCTACAGGGCCCGAGGCCCCAGTACTTC

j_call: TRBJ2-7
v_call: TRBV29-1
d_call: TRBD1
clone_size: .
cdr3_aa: CSASTGSVDEQYF
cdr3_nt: TGCAGCGCCTCGACAGGGAGCGTAGACGAGCAGTACTTC

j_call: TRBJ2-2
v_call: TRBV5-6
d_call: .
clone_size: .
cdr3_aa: CASSSPQDVNTGELFF
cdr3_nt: TGTGCCAGCAGCTCACCCCAGGACGTGAACACCGGGGAGCTGTTTTTT

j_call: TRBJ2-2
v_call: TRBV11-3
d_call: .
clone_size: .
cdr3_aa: CASSRDNTGELFF
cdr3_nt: TGTGCCAGCAGCAGAGACAACACCGGGGAGCTGTTTTTT

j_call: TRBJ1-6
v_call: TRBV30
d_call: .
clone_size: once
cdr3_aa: CAWSRTGNSPLHF
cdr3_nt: TGTGCCTGGAGTCGCACAGGGAATTCACCCCTCCACTTT

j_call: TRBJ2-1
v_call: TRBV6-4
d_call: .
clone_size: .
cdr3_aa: CASSGVAAEHNEQFF
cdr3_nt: TGTGCCAGCAGTGGAGTAGCGGCAGAGCACAATGAGCAGTTCTTC

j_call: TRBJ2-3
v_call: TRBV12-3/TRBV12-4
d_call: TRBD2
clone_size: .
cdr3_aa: CASSIHSGRLGTDTQYF
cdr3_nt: TGTGCCAGCAGCATTCATAGCGGGAGATTGGGCACAGATACGCAGTATTTT